This TCR beta chain was identified in a study of OX40 agonist ivuxolimab in advanced cancers. The overall study: Prior checkpoint blockade (anti-PD-1, anti-PD-L1 or anti-CTLA-4) was permitted; around 40% had it. Overall study findings and caveats: Clonal expansion in partial responders at 0.1-3.0 mg/kg ranked among the lowest. In CD8+ T cells, expanded clones were on average more numerous than in CD4+. At 0.1 to 3.0 mg/kg and by week 6, CD4+ and CD8+ T cells in the blood had expanded clonally.

This clone appeared once. The antigen is unknown. This CDR3 has 14 residues. Germline V gene lookup returns CDR1 MNHNY and CDR2 SVGAGI (reference sequence). V was clipped by 4 bases and J by 6 bases; unmatched bases: 3. Sequencing was performed with immunoSEQ multiplex PCR; in TCRdb, only in-frame clones are kept and a portion is missing. This sample has fewer than 35,000 clones, with 81% found just once. This material consisted of CD4+ or CD8+ T cells sorted from blood, taken in a trial of the OX40 agonist ivuxolimab. The TCR comes from an adult with an advanced solid tumor such as melanoma, head and neck, liver or kidney cancer. The chain has TRBV6-6 and TRBJ1-6, with 7 positions matching TRBD1. The CDR3 reads CASSWDSFNSPLHF. For the CDR3, the DNA is TGTGCCAGCAGTTGGGACAGTTTTAATTCACCCCTCCACTTT.